A single sample gave rise to the 20 T cell receptor beta chains below, sequenced in a study of shared clonotypes between healthy human individuals. Libraries were prepared by immunoSEQ multiplex PCR; TCRdb keeps only in-frame clonotypes and omits some of them. The table shows under 2,500,000 clones, with approximately 94% occurring only once. The specimen was naive CD4+ T cells sorted from blood. Subset defined: CD45RA+ positively selected. These receptor sequences come from a man aged 18 to 30 in good health.

V usage is TRBV10-3 and J usage is TRBJ2-1, with 8 bases identical to TRBD1. The germline V gene encodes CDR1 ENHRY and CDR2 SYGVKD. The CDR3 covers 14 residues. Unmatched junction bases numbered 8, after V lost 4 bases and J lost 9 bases. The CDR3 here is CAISGQGAVGEQFF. The CDR3 DNA reads TGTGCCATCAGTGGGCAGGGGGCTGTGGGTGAGCAGTTCTTC.

The chain has TRBV6-1 and TRBJ1-5, with unresolved D. The CDR3 runs 12 residues. Germline V CDR1 and CDR2: MNHNS, SASEGT. The germline V and J ends were trimmed by 7 bases and 1 base, with 5 bases remaining between them. CDR3 in amino acids: CASKSSNQPQHF. DNA for the CDR3: TGTGCCAGCAAATCGAGCAATCAGCCCCAGCATTTT.

V is TRBV18 and J is TRBJ2-1; D ambiguous. CDR1 is KGHSH, CDR2 LQKENI, per germline. Trimming left V 3 bases short and J 0 bases short, with 12 bases between. CDR3 size: 16 residues. The CDR3 sequence is CASSPPTLSSYNEQFF. DNA of the CDR3: TGTGCCAGCTCACCCCCGACCCTTAGCTCCTACAATGAGCAGTTCTTC.

Comment on this clone: Other DNA sequences in the same sample also yield this CDR3. The rearrangement joins TRBV18 to TRBJ1-2; 8 bases map to TRBD1. There are 15 residues in the CDR3. The V gene's germline CDR1 is KGHSH and CDR2 LQKENI. V shed 2 bases, J shed 0 bases, and the junction held 2 bases outside the gene matches. The CDR3 protein is CASSPSDRANYGYTF. The CDR3 coding sequence is TGTGCCAGCTCACCATCGGACAGGGCTAACTATGGCTACACCTTC.

The chain has TRBV7-9 and TRBJ2-2; 10 bases are a match to TRBD2. This CDR3 is 19 amino acids long. Germline CDR1 is SEHNR and CDR2 is FQNEAQ (reference sequence). J lost 3 bases, V lost 6 bases, and 16 bases had no gene match. The CDR3 region has the DNA TGTGCCAGCAGGTTGGTAGCGGGAGGTCGGCGGTTGGACACCGGGGAGCTGTTTTTT. It specifies CASRLVAGGRRLDTGELFF.

V gene TRBV7-2 combines with J gene TRBJ1-6; 10 positions match TRBD1. This CDR3 spans 16 amino acids. Per germline, CDR1 SGHTA and CDR2 FQGNSA. Losses at the gene ends were 5 bases for V and 9 bases for J; bases not matched to a gene: 10. The CDR3 is CASSAGTGALGSPLHF. In DNA, the CDR3 is TGTGCCAGCAGCGCCGGGACAGGGGCCCTGGGTTCACCCCTCCACTTT.

This clone occurred once. The chain links TRBV13 to TRBJ2-5; 8 nucleotides line up with TRBD2. Germline lookup yields CDR1 PRHDT and CDR2 FYEKMQ (reference sequence). The CDR3 is 16 residues long. V was clipped by 3 bases and J by 5 bases; unmatched bases: 11. In DNA form, the CDR3 reads TGTGCCAGCAGCTTGCGGCGGGGGGCCGGTGTGGAGACCCAGTACTTC. Translation gives CASSLRRGAGVETQYF.

This clone has a single count. Other DNA sequences of this sample code for an identical CDR3. The J gene is TRBJ2-5, the V gene TRBV18; the D gene could be TRBD1 or TRBD2 (5 bases each). Germline CDR1 and CDR2: KGHSH and LQKENI. With 6 bases removed from V and 3 bases from J, the gap between germline ends came to 14 bases. CDR3 length: 14 amino acids. CDR3 DNA sequence: TGTGCCAGCTCGCTTGGGACGGTTAAAGAGACCCAGTACTTC. Encoded protein: CASSLGTVKETQYF.

This chain joins TRBV12-5 and TRBJ2-1, with TRBD1 matching over 8 bases. The CDR3 is 15 residues long. The germline V gene encodes CDR1 LGHNT and CDR2 FRNRAP. V dropped 0 bases and J dropped 4; count of bases not matched to a gene: 2. The CDR3 DNA follows: TGTGCTAGTGGTTTGGTACAGGGGGAATACAATGAGCAGTTCTTC. Its protein product is CASGLVQGEYNEQFF.

A word on this clone: This CDR3 is also generated by other DNA sequences in the sample. This chain links TRBV10-3 with TRBJ2-5; a possible D gene is TRBD2 (6 bases). There are 13 residues in the CDR3. CDR1 ENHRY and CDR2 SYGVKD come from the germline V gene. The V gene lost 0 bases and the J gene lost 4 bases, with 6 bases spanning the gap. The CDR3 here is CAISESLAETQYF. The CDR3 DNA is TGTGCCATCAGTGAGTCACTAGCAGAGACCCAGTACTTC.

The gene calls are TRBV7-9 and TRBJ2-1; D may correspond to TRBD1 or TRBD2 (6 bases each). The germline gives CDR1 SEHNR, CDR2 FQNEAQ (reference sequence). This CDR3 region has 13 residues. Deletions cut 1 base from V and 15 bases from J, with 16 bases between. The CDR3 sequence is CASSLGGAPGRFF. The DNA of the CDR3 is TGTGCCAGCAGCTTAGGGGGGGCGCCCGGACGGTTCTTC.

The chain has TRBV5-6 and TRBJ2-5, with TRBD1 matching over 7 bases. Looked up from germline, CDR1 is SGHDT and CDR2 is YYEEEE. The CDR3 has 15 residues. Trimming took 5 bases from V and 0 from J; bases not matched to a gene: 7. The CDR3 is CASRYHRGYQETQYF. In DNA, the CDR3 is TGTGCCAGCAGATACCACAGGGGTTACCAAGAGACCCAGTACTTC.

The chain uses TRBV27 and TRBJ2-2; 8 bases align to TRBD2. The CDR3 length is 16 residues. J lost 1 base, V lost 6 bases, and 7 bases had no gene match. Germline V gives CDR1 MNHEY, CDR2 SMNVEV (reference sequence). CDR3 sequence reads: CASSVTGTRNTGELFF. The CDR3 DNA sequence: TGTGCCAGCAGCGTAACCGGGACTAGGAACACCGGGGAGCTGTTTTTT.

The J gene is TRBJ1-1, the V gene TRBV28, with a possible D match to TRBD1 (5 bases). Germline values: CDR1 MDHEN, CDR2 SYDVKM. CDR3 length: 15 residues. Trimming stripped 0 bases from V and 4 bases from J, with 12 bases between. The CDR3 DNA sequence: TGTGCCAGCAGTTTATGGCAGGGACGAGGCACTGAAGCTTTCTTT. Its translation: CASSLWQGRGTEAFF.

Notes on this clone: Other DNA sequences in this specimen translate into the identical CDR3. The rearrangement links TRBV18 to TRBJ2-2, with D tentatively TRBD1 (5 bases). Per germline, CDR1 KGHSH and CDR2 LQKENI. Deletions cut 3 bases from V and 1 base from J, with 6 bases between. This CDR3 spans 14 amino acids. DNA of the CDR3: TGTGCCAGCTCACCTGGACAGAACACCGGGGAGCTGTTTTTT. The encoded protein is CASSPGQNTGELFF.

This clone was recorded only once. The rearrangement uses TRBV5-1 and TRBJ2-1; the D is unclear. Between the trimmed V and J ends, which lost 0 bases and 7 bases, there was a span of 11 bases. The CDR3 runs to 14 residues. Per the germline V gene, CDR1 is SGHRS and CDR2 is YFSETQ. CDR3 protein: CASSLDALRNEQFF. The CDR3 DNA reads TGCGCCAGCAGCTTGGACGCGTTAAGGAATGAGCAGTTCTTC.

The chain's CDR3 is CASSPGLAEFVDTQYF. Written as DNA, the CDR3 is TGTGCCAGCAGCCCCGGACTAGCGGAGTTTGTTGATACGCAGTATTTT. The genes are TRBV5-4 and TRBJ2-3; the match to TRBD2 covers 10 bases. Germline CDR1 SGHNT, CDR2 YYREEE (reference sequence). V lost 4 bases and J lost 6; bases outside the gene matches: 11. This CDR3 has 16 amino acids.

The chain is built from TRBV7-2 and TRBJ2-5; D is uncertain. CDR3 length equals 12 residues. V lost 2 bases and J lost 4, with 5 bases in between. Germline CDR1 SGHTA, CDR2 FQGNSA. The CDR3 here is CASSLWTETQYF. The CDR3 DNA reads TGTGCCAGCAGCTTATGGACAGAGACCCAGTACTTC.

Only one count was recorded for this clone. This chain uses TRBV18 with TRBJ2-5; 11 bases agree with TRBD2. CDR1 is KGHSH, CDR2 LQKENI, per germline. V gave up 5 bases and J gave up 8 bases; unmatched junction bases: 10. The CDR3 is 15 amino acids. The CDR3 sequence is CASSSRTSGPDTQYF. The CDR3 DNA reads TGTGCCAGCTCATCTCGGACTAGCGGGCCCGATACCCAGTACTTC. Drawing the rest from reference TRBV18 and TRBJ2-5, the complete variable domain is NAGVMQNPRHLVRRRGQEARLRCSPMKGHSHVYWYRQLPEEGLKFMVYLQKENIIDESGMPKERFSAEFPKEGPSILRIQQVVRGDSAAYFCASSSRTSGPDTQYFGPGTRLLVL.

The V gene is TRBV4-1, the J gene TRBJ2-6; 8 bases agree with TRBD1. With V trimmed by 1 base and J by 1 base, 9 bases remained unmatched. The CDR3 has 19 residues. Germline CDR1 MGHRA, CDR2 YSYEKL. CDR3 bases: TGCGCCAGCAGCCAAGCCATGGACAGGGCCAAATCTGGGGCCAACGTCCTGACTTTC. Encoded protein: CASSQAMDRAKSGANVLTF.